The 26 T cell receptor beta chains below all came from one sample that was sequenced in a study of CD8+CD57+ T cells in acquired aplastic anemia. Genomic DNA constituted the template upon which TCR beta VDJ and CDR3 profiling was performed. TCRdb recomputed calls from the reads with MiXCR, one row per CDR3 protein. The sample holds approximately 470,000 distinct CDR3 sequences; roughly 34% are singletons and the top ten take roughly 0.89%. In patients chosen for sequencing, flow cytometry had shown CD8+CD57+ cell expansion. Sequenced material: sorted CD4+, CD8+, or CD8+CD57+ T cells (not recorded which) from PBMCs. These receptors all come from a human donor with aplastic anemia.

On this clonotype itself: A much larger clone lies one base from this, so it may be a read error. The chain uses TRBV2 and TRBJ1-1; D may be TRBD1 (5 bases). The germline V gene has CDR1 SNHLY and CDR2 FYNNEI. This CDR3 comprises 14 residues. The CDR3 protein is CASSESVGATEASF. The CDR3 DNA sequence: TGTGCCAGCAGTGAATCGGTAGGGGCTACTGAAGCTTCCTTT.

This clonotype occurred many times. The chain carries TRBV20-1 and TRBJ2-1, with 7 bases identical to TRBD2. The CDR3 extends over 16 amino acids. The ends lost 2 bases at V and 4 bases at J; junction bases unmatched: 11. Germline lookup yields CDR1 DFQATT and CDR2 SNEGSKA (reference sequence). The DNA for the CDR3 is TGCAGTGCTAGATCCCGTTCCCTAGCGGAGTACAATGAGCAGTTCTTC. Amino acid sequence: CSARSRSLAEYNEQFF.

The V gene is TRBV20-1, the J gene TRBJ2-3, with 8 bases matching TRBD2. Trimming removed 8 bases from V and 4 bases from J; junction bases left unmatched: 2. This CDR3 contains 11 residues. CDR1 and CDR2 from the germline V gene are DFQATT and SNEGSKA (reference sequence). The CDR3: CSSGGADTQYF. The CDR3 region has the DNA TGCAGTTCGGGGGGGGCAGATACGCAGTATTTT.

This clonotype has a count of ten or more. CDR3 bases: TGCAGTGCGGGGAGCGGGAACTACGAGCAGTACTTC. It codes for CSAGSGNYEQYF. The chain has TRBV20-1 and TRBJ2-7; 7 nucleotides match TRBD2. In germline, CDR1 is DFQATT, CDR2 SNEGSKA (reference sequence). This CDR3 is built from 12 residues. V dropped 6 bases and J dropped 3; count of bases not matched to a gene: 5.

This clonotype was seen a single time. This chain links TRBV5-1 with TRBJ1-2, with 12 bases fitting TRBD1. In germline, CDR1 is SGHRS, CDR2 YFSETQ. This CDR3 contains 15 residues. Trimming at V came to 2 bases and at J to 7 bases, leaving 6 bases not matched to a gene. DNA of the CDR3: TGCGCCAGCAGCTTCGGGACAGGGGGCGCGGCTGGCTACACCTTC. This sequence encodes CASSFGTGGAAGYTF.

This clonotype showed up many times. The rearrangement links TRBV4-3 to TRBJ2-3; D gene uncertain. The germline V and J ends were trimmed by 4 bases and 1 base, with 9 bases remaining between them. Germline V gives CDR1 LGHNA, CDR2 YSLEER. The CDR3 length is 14 residues. The CDR3 here is CASSPNRGTDTQYF. CDR3 bases: TGCGCCAGCAGCCCAAACCGTGGCACAGATACGCAGTATTTT.

This chain connects TRBV20-1 to TRBJ2-1; 14 nucleotides line up with TRBD2. The CDR3 has 15 amino acids. CDR1 and CDR2 from the germline V gene are DFQATT and SNEGSKA (reference sequence). V was pared by 5 bases and J by 5 bases, with 5 bases of the junction left unmatched. The CDR3, as DNA: TGCAGTGCTCCGAGACTAGCGGGAGGGCACAATGAGCAGTTCTTC. Amino acid sequence: CSAPRLAGGHNEQFF.

This chain connects TRBV10-3 to TRBJ2-5; D may be TRBD1 or TRBD2 (6 bases each). Germline CDR1 reads ENHRY; CDR2 reads SYGVKD. The V and J ends lost 4 bases and 5 bases respectively, with 14 bases between them. The length of the CDR3 is 14 residues. CDR3 residues: CAISAQTRGETQYF. The CDR3 DNA reads TGTGCCATCAGTGCCCAGACTAGGGGGGAGACCCAGTACTTC.

V and J are TRBV9 and TRBJ1-3; tentatively, D is TRBD1 (6 bases). The CDR3 consists of 17 residues. Per germline, CDR1 SGDLS and CDR2 YYNGEE. The ends were cut back, 0 bases at V and 3 bases at J, with 16 bases in the middle. This chain's CDR3 is CASSVGRQDLLGNTIYF. The CDR3 DNA reads TGTGCCAGCAGCGTAGGACGACAGGACCTCCTTGGAAACACCATATATTTT.

The table lists this clonotype with a few counts. J is TRBJ1-5 and V is TRBV11-2; D is ambiguous. The CDR3 is made up of 14 amino acids. Trimming removed 5 bases at V and 1 base at J, with 9 bases between. From germline, CDR1 is SGHAT and CDR2 FQNNGV. CDR3 sequence reads: CASSPVGSNQPQHF. The CDR3 region has the DNA TGTGCCAGCAGCCCCGTGGGGAGCAATCAGCCCCAGCATTTT.

This clonotype occurred many times. The chain combines TRBV7-2 with TRBJ1-5; the D gene is possibly TRBD1 (6 bases). This CDR3 has 15 amino acids. Trimming left V 5 bases short and J 4 bases short, with 15 bases between. Germline loops: CDR1 SGHTA, CDR2 FQGNSA. The CDR3 DNA follows: TGTGCCAGCAGCACAGACAGGCTCCCAAATCAGCCCCAGCATTTT. Its translation is CASSTDRLPNQPQHF. Drawing the rest from reference TRBV7-2 and TRBJ1-5, the complete variable domain is GAGVSQSPSNKVTEKGKDVELRCDPISGHTALYWYRQSLGQGLEFLIYFQGNSAPDKSGLPSDRFSAERTGGSVSTLTIQRTQQEDSAVYLCASSTDRLPNQPQHFGDGTRLSIL.

The V call is TRBV5-1, the J call TRBJ1-1; 8 bases fit TRBD1. Looked up from germline, CDR1 is SGHRS and CDR2 is YFSETQ. V dropped 2 bases and J dropped 10; count of bases not matched to a gene: 13. The CDR3 runs to 15 residues. For the CDR3, the DNA is TGCGCCAGCAGCTTAGAAACGGGGGCAGGGGGCGCAGCTTTCTTT. The encoded protein is CASSLETGAGGAAFF.

In this sample, this clonotype turned up many times. V is TRBV2 and J is TRBJ1-2, with D perhaps matching TRBD1 (5 bases). Looked up from germline, CDR1 is SNHLY and CDR2 is FYNNEI. The CDR3 covers 13 residues. Trimming cost V 0 bases and J 6 bases, with 8 bases left between them. DNA of the CDR3: TGTGCCAGCAGTGAAGCAGGGGAAGATGGCTACACCTTC. This encodes CASSEAGEDGYTF.

For this clonotype: The junction departs from the called germline gene at one end, perhaps through a read error. The chain has TRBV25-1 and TRBJ2-1; D is unresolved. CDR1 is MGHDK and CDR2 is SYGVNS in the germline V gene. The CDR3 is made up of 14 amino acids. CDR3 DNA: TGTGCCGGCAGTTTAGAGAGCTCCTACAATGAGCAGTTCTTC. Its translation is CAGSLESSYNEQFF.

This clonotype occurred a few times. This may stem from a read error, because a much larger clone lies one nucleotide away. The chain joins TRBV7-2 to TRBJ2-7; D is unresolved. CDR1 SGHTA and CDR2 FQGNSA come from the germline V gene. There are 12 residues in the CDR3. The V end lost 5 bases, the J end lost 5 bases, and 10 bases lay between the germline ends. CDR3 bases: TGTGCCAGCAGCCCAGCAGTCCACGAGCAGTACTTC. This gives the protein CASSPAVHEQYF. The full variable domain, its missing parts supplied by reference TRBV7-2 and TRBJ2-7, is GAGVSQSPSNKVTEKGKDVELRCDPISGHTALYWYRQSLGQGLEFLIYFQGNSAPDKSGLPSDRFSAERTGGSVSTLTIQRTQQEDSAVYLCASSPAVHEQYFGPGTRLTVT.

To note about this clonotype: This likely comes from a read error, as the CDR3 has no conserved phenylalanine or tryptophan at its end. This chain links TRBV2 with TRBJ1-5; TRBD1 might be the D (6 bases). V lost 5 bases and J lost 9, with 23 bases in between. Germline V gene lookup returns CDR1 SNHLY and CDR2 FYNNEI. This CDR3 comprises 16 residues. Written as DNA, the CDR3 is TGTGCCAGCAGTCCAGGACGGGGGGCGGAAAGTTGGCCCCAGCATTTG. Protein sequence: CASSPGRGAESWPQHL.

The chain has TRBV3-1 and TRBJ2-7, with TRBD1 as a possible D gene (8 bases). Germline V lookup: CDR1 LGHDT, CDR2 YNNKEL (reference sequence). The CDR3 extends over 16 amino acids. Trimming cost V 1 base and J 6 bases, with 19 bases left between them. The CDR3, as DNA: TGTGCCAGCAGCCAAGGGACAGGGAGGGCATCTACCGAGCAGTACTTC. Protein product: CASSQGTGRASTEQYF.

The V gene is TRBV20-1, the J gene TRBJ2-3, with 10 bases matching TRBD2. J was trimmed by 3 bases and V by 3 bases; bases with no gene match: 6. CDR1 is DFQATT, CDR2 SNEGSKA, per germline (reference sequence). The length of the CDR3 is 15 residues. The CDR3 DNA sequence: TGCAGTGCTAGTAGCGCGACTAGCGGGACAGATACGCAGTATTTT. Amino acid sequence: CSASSATSGTDTQYF.

The chain links TRBV6-1 to TRBJ2-7; TRBD2 matches 9 bases. Per germline, CDR1 MNHNS and CDR2 SASEGT. J lost 6 bases, V lost 8 bases, and 11 bases had no gene match. The CDR3 totals 14 residues. Written as DNA, the CDR3 is TGTGCCAGCGTAGCGGGAGTAAACAGTCTCGAGCAGTACTTC. This sequence encodes CASVAGVNSLEQYF.

This clonotype was detected ten times or more. This chain connects TRBV2 to TRBJ1-5; D is possibly TRBD1 (6 bases). Germline CDR1 reads SNHLY; CDR2 reads FYNNEI. Between the trimmed V and J ends, which lost 6 bases and 0 bases, there was a span of 12 bases. This CDR3 has 15 residues. CDR3 in DNA: TGTGCCAGCAGGGTGACAGGTCCTAGCAATCAGCCCCAGCATTTT. It translates to CASRVTGPSNQPQHF.

This clonotype was detected only a few times. One base away lies a much larger clone, so this may be a sequencing read error. This chain connects TRBV19 to TRBJ1-5, with D unresolved. Germline-derived CDR1 and CDR2 are LNHDA and SQIVND (reference sequence). The V gene lost 4 bases and the J gene lost 7 bases, with 11 bases spanning the gap. This CDR3 has 13 residues. This CDR3 reads CASSTLPGQPQHF. The CDR3 DNA reads TGTGCCAGTAGTACGTTACCGGGACAGCCCCAGCATTTT.

The chain couples TRBV29-1 to TRBJ1-1; 8 bases are shared with TRBD1. CDR3 length equals 14 residues. Germline CDR1 is SQVTM and CDR2 is ANQGSEA. Losses at the gene ends were 5 bases for V and 1 base for J; bases not matched to a gene: 6. The CDR3 region is CSVSFRGPNTEAFF. Written as DNA, the CDR3 is TGCAGCGTTTCATTCAGGGGGCCGAACACTGAAGCTTTCTTT.

There are a few counts of this clonotype. A much more abundant neighbour one base away suggests this may be a read error. The chain combines TRBV25-1 with TRBJ1-2; TRBD1 aligns across 9 bases. In germline, CDR1 is MGHDK, CDR2 SYGVNS. This CDR3 has 15 amino acids. CDR3 residues: CASSAHGTGNYGYAF. CDR3 nucleotide sequence: TGTGCCAGTAGTGCCCACGGGACAGGGAACTATGGCTACGCCTTC.

The gene calls are TRBV20-1 and TRBJ1-1; maybe TRBD1 (5 bases). The germline V gene encodes CDR1 DFQATT and CDR2 SNEGSKA (reference sequence). V was cut by 6 bases and J by 0 bases, with 17 bases left in between. The CDR3 is 15 residues long. The CDR3 is CSARVGGGMNTEAFF. In nucleotides, the CDR3 is TGCAGTGCAAGGGTGGGTGGGGGTATGAACACTGAAGCTTTCTTT.

This clonotype came up many times. The rearrangement uses TRBV19 and TRBJ1-1; D remains unclear. This CDR3 has 14 amino acids. Germline lookup yields CDR1 LNHDA and CDR2 SQIVND (reference sequence). The V end lost 3 bases, the J end lost 3 bases, and 11 bases lay between the germline ends. CDR3 DNA sequence: TGTGCCAGTAGTATGTGGGGATCGGACACTGAAGCTTTCTTT. Its translation: CASSMWGSDTEAFF.

This clonotype was seen at least ten times. This chain uses TRBV19 with TRBJ1-6; D gene ambiguous. Looked up from germline, CDR1 is LNHDA and CDR2 is SQIVND (reference sequence). CDR3 length: 15 residues. V was trimmed by 5 bases and J by 5 bases, leaving 13 bases between them. CDR3 sequence (DNA): TGTGCCAGTAGTCTCCTGGGAGGTCATAATTCACCCCTCCACTTT. This codes for CASSLLGGHNSPLHF.